These T cell receptor beta chains were read from a single sample in a study of immune heterogeneity within non-small cell lung tumors. TCRdb re-called the multiplex PCR reads with MiXCR, one entry per CDR3 protein. The table lists 1,000 to 1,500 distinct CDR3 sequences, more than 25% of them singletons, with roughly 43% in the top ten. Sequenced input: lung tumor tissue. All receptors come from a man aged 60 to 69 with non-small cell lung cancer. CDR3s leave out the opening cysteine and the closing phenylalanine or tryptophan. Fields, in order: J gene, V gene, CDR3 protein.

TRBJ2-3 | TRBV27 | ASSLWQGPTSTDTQY
TRBJ1-4 | TRBV7-9 | ASSLNTGGEPPKLF
TRBJ1-5 | TRBV12-3/TRBV12-4 | ASSFPQGANQPQH
TRBJ2-3 | TRBV14 | ASSHGIRRTDTQY
TRBJ1-6 | TRBV5-4 | ASSRGGYSPIH
TRBJ2-7 | TRBV28 | ASSLWTEGYEQY
TRBJ1-5 | TRBV10-3 | ATGTVDSDQPQH
TRBJ2-2 | TRBV5-1 | ASNTGELF
TRBJ2-2 | TRBV16 | ASSPRDRYEELF
TRBJ2-4 | TRBV9 | ASSVMAGASKNIQY
TRBJ2-1 | TRBV20-1 | SAEGLGPYNEQF
TRBJ2-1 | TRBV7-3 | ASSPGGGLFNEQF
TRBJ1-2 | TRBV12-3/TRBV12-4 | ASSFSQGQGGYT
TRBJ1-5 | TRBV28 | ASTPMNRDSNQPQH
TRBJ2-2 | TRBV2 | ASRPGLASGELF
TRBJ1-1 | TRBV28 | ASSSGQDRVAF
TRBJ1-1 | TRBV4-3 | ASSRTWTVDTEAF
TRBJ1-1 | TRBV9 | ASSPRQGNTEAF
TRBJ2-2 | TRBV6-2/TRBV6-3 | ASSSYRAHGELF
TRBJ2-5 | TRBV20-1 | SGQGVTTQY
TRBJ1-6 | TRBV12-3/TRBV12-4 | ASSLVQLNSPLH
TRBJ2-1 | TRBV6-1 | ASSYGAGGAMEQF
TRBJ2-3 | TRBV7-3 | ASSSTTSGRGRDTQY
TRBJ1-1 | TRBV20-1 | SAPTGGAEAF
TRBJ1-2 | TRBV7-2 | ASSLARQGADGYT
TRBJ2-1 | TRBV2 | ASSDQGGEQF
TRBJ2-7 | TRBV30 | AWRMKDRAPYEQY
TRBJ1-2 | TRBV20-1 | SARAPGQGAGYGYT
TRBJ1-3 | TRBV10-1 | ASSPNGNTIY
TRBJ2-7 | TRBV5-5 | ASSGGTGPSYEQY
TRBJ2-6 | TRBV6-4 | ASSGQGAWANVLT
TRBJ2-6 | TRBV27 | ASRRGTGGSGANVLT
TRBJ2-3 | TRBV4-3 | ASSQEINLGGDSYTDTQY
TRBJ2-7 | TRBV12-3/TRBV12-4 | ASSLHNPYEQY
TRBJ2-1 | TRBV5-8 | ASSLAVSGPYNEQF
TRBJ1-1 | TRBV29-1 | SDGANTEAF
TRBJ1-3 | TRBV5-5 | ASSARGAAGNTIY
TRBJ1-1 | TRBV9 | ASSPSLRGTEAF
TRBJ2-4 | TRBV7-9 | ASSLGAGQDLAKNIQY
TRBJ2-3 | TRBV27 | AISSVDTQY
TRBJ2-3 | TRBV4-2 | ASSQDTSGGPTDTQY